This TCR beta chain was identified during a study of tissue T cells after allogeneic stem cell transplantation. General study findings and limits: TCR repertoires tracked anatomic similarity, regardless of disease or transplant status. In patients and mice, blood and spleen missed much of tissue repertoire.

Time point in this sample: mouse harvest day 14 after allogeneic transplant. The graft held 10^6 splenic CD5+ T cells and 10^7 T-cell-depleted bone marrow cells. B6 (H2b) cells into BALB/c (H2d) mice; tissues taken at day 7 or 14. Trimming took 2 bases from V and 11 from J; bases not matched to a gene: 7. This CDR3 is built from 14 residues. The germline V gene has CDR1 FNHDT and CDR2 SITEND (reference sequence). On this clone: The antigen is undetermined. Any gene name here is a mouse gene name. The read comes to an end 1 residue before the CDR3 does, leaving the germline J gene to fill in the end.

Measured with immunoSEQ multiplex PCR; TCRdb has only the in-frame clones, and not every one. The sample yields 1,500 to 2,000 clones, 45% to 55% seen once. This receptor was taken from a female BALB/c mouse given C57BL/6 T cells with graft-versus-host disease after an allogeneic hematopoietic cell transplant. Sequenced sample: gut tissue. The V and J genes are TRBV19 and TRBJ1-4; 9 positions agree with TRBD1. The CDR3 spells CASSMGTGSDRLFF. The sequenced CDR3 bases are TGTGCCAGCAGTATGGGGACAGGGAGCGACAGATTATTT.